This T cell receptor (beta chain) was captured in a study of chemoradiotherapy in HPV16-positive cancers. About the study: Candidate HPV-specific clones and shared TCR motifs came from a couple of HPV16-positive patients.

This clone is a singleton in its sample. Trimming pared 0 bases from V and 8 bases from J, leaving 20 bases between. CDR1 SGHRS and CDR2 YFSETQ come from the germline V gene. The CDR3 length is 16 residues. Clones were sequenced by immunoSEQ multiplex PCR, and TCRdb holds only the in-frame ones, with some missing. The sample has 29,000 or so clones; roughly 93% are singletons. The receptor's source is a human donor with HPV-associated anogenital cancer. The sequenced sample was blood, obtained from a patient who underwent chemoradiotherapy. V usage is TRBV5-1 and J usage is TRBJ1-2; TRBD1 is a possible D gene (6 bases). The CDR3: CASSLVGRGGQGGYTF. CDR3 in DNA: TGCGCCAGCAGCTTGGTGGGCAGGGGAGGACAAGGGGGCTACACCTTC.